The 16 T cell receptor beta chains below come from one sample, sequenced in a study of PD-L1 blockade in urothelial cancer. Sample time point: pretreatment peripheral blood. Assay used: immunoSEQ multiplex PCR; TCRdb lists only in-frame clones, some missing. The sample has 70,000 to 95,000 clones; roughly 84% are singletons. The source material was PBMCs, sampled around atezolizumab (anti-PD-L1) treatment. These receptors were obtained from a man between 60 and 75 years old with urothelial cancer.

The chain couples TRBV5-1 to TRBJ2-5, with 9 bases that match TRBD2. Per the germline V gene, CDR1 is SGHRS and CDR2 is YFSETQ. The CDR3 is 14 residues long. The V gene end was trimmed by 2 bases and the J gene end by 5 bases; junction bases not matched to a gene: 4. CDR3 loop: CASSLSSGMETQYF. In DNA, the CDR3 is TGCGCCAGCAGCTTATCTAGCGGGATGGAGACCCAGTACTTC.

CDR3 sequence (DNA): TGTGCTAGTTCCGGACAGGGCGGATCCTACGAGCAGTACTTC. Translation: CASSGQGGSYEQYF. The V and J genes are TRBV12-5 and TRBJ2-7; 8 bases align to TRBD1. The length of the CDR3 is 14 residues. From germline, CDR1 is LGHNT and CDR2 FRNRAP. V trimming: 8 bases; J trimming: 1 base; junction bases outside the gene matches: 7.

This clone occurred once. The genes are TRBV11-2 and TRBJ1-1, with D possibly being TRBD1 (6 bases). The CDR3 is 13 amino acids. Germline V gene data show CDR1 as SGHAT and CDR2 as FQNNGV. The V and J ends lost 2 bases and 4 bases respectively, with 8 bases between them. CDR3 nucleotides: TGTGCCAGCAGCTTAAGCAGGGGCACTGAAGCTTTCTTT. Translation: CASSLSRGTEAFF. The full variable domain, with the rest looked up from reference TRBV11-2 and TRBJ1-1, is EAGVAQSPRYKIIEKRQSVAFWCNPISGHATLYWYQQILGQGPKLLIQFQNNGVVDDSQLPKDRFSAERLKGVDSTLKIQPAKLEDSAVYLCASSLSRGTEAFFGQGTRLTVV.

The chain joins TRBV6-1 to TRBJ1-5, with 8 bases that match TRBD1. The ends lost 11 bases at V and 1 base at J; junction bases unmatched: 4. CDR1 MNHNS and CDR2 SASEGT come from the germline V gene. The CDR3 sequence is 13 residues long. The DNA for the CDR3 is TGTGCCGGGGGGGACAGGAGCAATCAGCCCCAGCATTTT. Its protein product is CAGGDRSNQPQHF.

This clone was counted a single time. The J gene is TRBJ2-3, the V gene TRBV11-2; 9 nucleotides agree with TRBD2. This CDR3 spans 16 amino acids. Germline loops: CDR1 SGHAT, CDR2 FQNNGV. Trimming removed 3 bases from V and 4 bases from J; junction bases left unmatched: 8. The CDR3, as DNA: TGTGCCAGCAGCTTGACCTTTGGCGGGGGGGCAGATACGCAGTATTTT. Translating it yields CASSLTFGGGADTQYF.

The chain uses TRBV6-6 and TRBJ2-7; D might be TRBD1 (5 bases). Germline lookup yields CDR1 MNHNY and CDR2 SVGAGI (reference sequence). Trimming took off 7 bases at V and 2 bases at J, with 15 bases between the two ends. CDR3 length: 14 residues. The CDR3 here is CASNFNPGTYEQYF. In nucleotides, the CDR3 is TGTGCCAGCAATTTCAATCCAGGGACCTACGAGCAGTACTTC.

The V gene is TRBV9, the J gene TRBJ2-7, with 8 bases that match TRBD1. Trimming removed 0 bases from V and 7 bases from J; junction bases left unmatched: 6. This CDR3 spans 14 amino acids. CDR1 SGDLS and CDR2 YYNGEE come from the germline V gene. The CDR3 region is CASSVAQGAIEQYF. The CDR3 bases are TGTGCCAGCAGCGTAGCGCAGGGGGCTATTGAGCAGTACTTC.

This clone was observed a handful of times. The V call is TRBV5-5, the J call TRBJ2-7, with TRBD1 matching over 8 bases. Per germline, CDR1 SGHKS and CDR2 YYEKEE (reference sequence). CDR3 length equals 14 residues. The J segment lost 7 bases and the V segment lost 0 bases, leaving 6 bases of the junction unmatched. CDR3 DNA: TGTGCCAGCAGCTTGGGCAGGGGGCTACTGGAGCAGTACTTC. It codes for CASSLGRGLLEQYF.

The chain links TRBV30 to TRBJ1-2, with 10 bases that match TRBD1. The CDR3 extends over 12 amino acids. V gave up 8 bases and J gave up 8 bases; unmatched junction bases: 8. The germline V gene encodes CDR1 GTSNPN and CDR2 SVGIG (reference sequence). As DNA, the CDR3 is TGTGCCGGGGACAGGGGATTGCGCGGCTACACCTTC. Translating it yields CAGDRGLRGYTF.

The chain combines TRBV5-1 with TRBJ1-4, with 9 bases identical to TRBD1. J was trimmed by 5 bases and V by 2 bases; bases with no gene match: 4. Germline CDR1 reads SGHRS; CDR2 reads YFSETQ. The CDR3 extends over 15 amino acids. In DNA form, the CDR3 reads TGCGCCAGCAGCTTTAGCGGACAGGGGAATGAAAAACTGTTTTTT. Amino acids: CASSFSGQGNEKLFF.

This clone showed up just a few times. The chain links TRBV7-9 to TRBJ1-3; tentatively, D is TRBD1 (6 bases). CDR1 SEHNR and CDR2 FQNEAQ come from the germline V gene (reference sequence). The CDR3 length is 15 residues. Trimming stripped 5 bases from V and 1 base from J, with 12 bases between. In DNA, the CDR3 is TGTGCCAGCAGCCGCACTACAGGGTCTGGAAACACCATATATTTT. Protein: CASSRTTGSGNTIYF. Filled out from reference TRBV7-9 and TRBJ1-3, the complete variable domain reads DTGVSQNPRHKITKRGQNVTFRCDPISEHNRLYWYRQTLGQGPEFLTYFQNEAQLEKSRLLSDRFSAERPKGSFSTLEIQRTEQGDSAMYLCASSRTTGSGNTIYFGEGSWLTVV.

This clone came up once. In DNA, the CDR3 is TGTGCCATCAGTGGTACAGGGGAGATACAATACGAGCAGTACTTC. Amino acids: CAISGTGEIQYEQYF. J is TRBJ2-7 and V is TRBV10-3, with 7 bases fitting TRBD1. V trimming: 4 bases; J trimming: 4 bases; junction bases outside the gene matches: 10. The length of the CDR3 is 15 residues. Germline V gene lookup returns CDR1 ENHRY and CDR2 SYGVKD.

This chain's CDR3 is CSVSRGQGSSYEQYF. Written as DNA, the CDR3 is TGCAGCGTCTCAAGGGGTCAGGGGAGCTCCTACGAGCAGTACTTC. The chain is built from TRBV29-1 and TRBJ2-7; TRBD1 might be the D (6 bases). This CDR3 contains 15 residues. Looked up from germline, CDR1 is SQVTM and CDR2 is ANQGSEA. The V end lost 6 bases, the J end lost 0 bases, and 18 bases lay between the germline ends.

The CDR3: CASSRATDSNQPQHF. In nucleotides, the CDR3 is TGTGCCAGCTCACGGGCTACAGATAGCAATCAGCCCCAGCATTTT. The J gene is TRBJ1-5, the V gene TRBV18; D ambiguous. V was cut by 4 bases and J by 0 bases, with 10 bases left in between. The germline gives CDR1 KGHSH, CDR2 LQKENI. CDR3 length: 15 amino acids.

The genes are TRBV7-9 and TRBJ2-1; the match to TRBD2 covers 8 bases. The CDR3 totals 17 residues. Per germline, CDR1 SEHNR and CDR2 FQNEAQ (reference sequence). The trim removed 1 base at V and 5 bases at J, leaving 10 bases unmatched. DNA for the CDR3: TGTGCCAGCAGCTTAGGGTTGGGGGCGGGGGGAAACAATGAGCAGTTCTTC. Translating gives CASSLGLGAGGNNEQFF.

This sequence joins TRBV5-6 and TRBJ1-3; unclear D gene. The CDR3 totals 18 residues. The germline gives CDR1 SGHDT, CDR2 YYEEEE. V was shortened by 0 bases and J by 0 bases, with 16 bases between the two germline ends. DNA of the CDR3: TGTGCCAGCAGCTTGGTGGGTACGGGAGCCCCCTCTGGAAACACCATATATTTT. Protein product: CASSLVGTGAPSGNTIYF.